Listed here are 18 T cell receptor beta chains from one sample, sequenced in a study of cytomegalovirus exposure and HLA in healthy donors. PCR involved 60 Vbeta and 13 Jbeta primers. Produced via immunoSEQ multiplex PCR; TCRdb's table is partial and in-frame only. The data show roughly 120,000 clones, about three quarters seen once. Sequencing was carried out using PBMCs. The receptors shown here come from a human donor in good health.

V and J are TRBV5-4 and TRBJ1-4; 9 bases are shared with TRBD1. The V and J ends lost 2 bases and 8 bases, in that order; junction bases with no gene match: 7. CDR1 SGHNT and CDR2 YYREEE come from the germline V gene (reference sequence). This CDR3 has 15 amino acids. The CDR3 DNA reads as TGTGCCAGCAGCTTAGCGCGGACAGGGGAGGAAAAACTGTTTTTT. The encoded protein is CASSLARTGEEKLFF.

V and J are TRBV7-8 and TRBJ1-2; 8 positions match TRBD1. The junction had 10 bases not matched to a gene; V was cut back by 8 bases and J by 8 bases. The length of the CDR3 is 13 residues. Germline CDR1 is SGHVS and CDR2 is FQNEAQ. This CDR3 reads CASSDRGIWGYTF. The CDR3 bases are TGTGCCAGCTCCGACAGGGGTATTTGGGGCTACACCTTC.

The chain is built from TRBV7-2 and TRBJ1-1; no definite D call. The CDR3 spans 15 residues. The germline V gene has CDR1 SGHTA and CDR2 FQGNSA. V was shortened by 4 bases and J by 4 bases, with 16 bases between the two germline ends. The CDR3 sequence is CASSSREVRSTEAFF. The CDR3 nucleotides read TGTGCCAGCAGCTCCCGGGAGGTGAGATCCACTGAAGCTTTCTTT.

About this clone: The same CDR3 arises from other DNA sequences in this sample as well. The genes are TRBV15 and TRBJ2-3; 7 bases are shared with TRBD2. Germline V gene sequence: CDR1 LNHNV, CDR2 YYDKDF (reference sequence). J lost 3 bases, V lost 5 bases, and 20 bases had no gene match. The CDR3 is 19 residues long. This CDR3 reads CATSLSYGGTWGGTDTQYF. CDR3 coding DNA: TGTGCCACCAGCCTGTCTTACGGGGGGACCTGGGGGGGTACAGATACGCAGTATTTT.

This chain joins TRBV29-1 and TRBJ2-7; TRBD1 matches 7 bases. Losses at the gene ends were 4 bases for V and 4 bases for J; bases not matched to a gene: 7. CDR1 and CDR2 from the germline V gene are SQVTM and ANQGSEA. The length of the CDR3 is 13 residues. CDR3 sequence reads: CSVVGGGGYEQYF. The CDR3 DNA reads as TGCAGCGTTGTAGGGGGCGGAGGTTACGAGCAGTACTTC.

CDR3 residues: CASSPRAGAYNSPLHF. In nucleotides, the CDR3 is TGTGCCAGTAGCCCTAGGGCAGGGGCCTATAATTCACCCCTCCACTTT. The J gene is TRBJ1-6, the V gene TRBV19; a weak D match, TRBD1 (6 bases). CDR1 and CDR2 (germline): LNHDA, SQIVND (reference sequence). The germline V and J ends were trimmed by 6 bases and 2 bases, with 14 bases remaining between them. The CDR3 covers 16 residues.

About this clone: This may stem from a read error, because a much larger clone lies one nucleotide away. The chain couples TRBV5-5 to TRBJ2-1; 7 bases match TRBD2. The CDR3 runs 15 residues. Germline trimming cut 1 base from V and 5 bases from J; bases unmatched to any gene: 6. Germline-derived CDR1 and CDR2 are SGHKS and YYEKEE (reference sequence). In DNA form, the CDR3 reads TGTGCCAGCAGCTTGATGGCTAGCGGAAACAATGAGCAGTTCTTC. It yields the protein CASSLMASGNNEQFF.

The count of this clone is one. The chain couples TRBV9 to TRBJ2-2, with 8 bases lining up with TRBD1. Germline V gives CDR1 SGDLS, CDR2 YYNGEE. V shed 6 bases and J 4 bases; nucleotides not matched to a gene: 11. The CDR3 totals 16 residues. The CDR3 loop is CASTHTRQGSTGELFF. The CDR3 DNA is TGTGCCAGCACCCATACTCGACAGGGGTCCACCGGGGAGCTGTTTTTT.

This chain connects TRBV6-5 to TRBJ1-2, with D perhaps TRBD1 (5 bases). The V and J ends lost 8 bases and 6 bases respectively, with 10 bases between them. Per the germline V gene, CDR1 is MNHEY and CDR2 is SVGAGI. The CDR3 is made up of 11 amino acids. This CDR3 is CASSDTDGYTF. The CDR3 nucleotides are TGTGCCAGCTCGGACACAGATGGCTACACCTTC.

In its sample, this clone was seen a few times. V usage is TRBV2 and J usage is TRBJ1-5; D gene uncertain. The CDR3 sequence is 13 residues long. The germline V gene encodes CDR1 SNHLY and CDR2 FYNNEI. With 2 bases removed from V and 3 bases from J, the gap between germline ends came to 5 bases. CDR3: CASSEIANQPQHF. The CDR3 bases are TGTGCCAGCAGTGAAATAGCCAATCAGCCCCAGCATTTT.

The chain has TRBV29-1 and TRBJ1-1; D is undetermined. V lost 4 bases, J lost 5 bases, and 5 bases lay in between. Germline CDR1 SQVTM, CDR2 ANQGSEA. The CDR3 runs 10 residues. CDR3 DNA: TGCAGCGTTGCCGGGACTGAAGCTTTCTTT. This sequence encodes CSVAGTEAFF.

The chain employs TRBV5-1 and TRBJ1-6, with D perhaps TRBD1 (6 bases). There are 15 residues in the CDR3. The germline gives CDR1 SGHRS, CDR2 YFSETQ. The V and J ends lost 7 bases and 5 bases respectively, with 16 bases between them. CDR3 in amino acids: CASRTQGTNNSPLHF. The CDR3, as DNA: TGCGCCAGCCGTACGCAGGGGACGAATAATTCACCCCTCCACTTT.

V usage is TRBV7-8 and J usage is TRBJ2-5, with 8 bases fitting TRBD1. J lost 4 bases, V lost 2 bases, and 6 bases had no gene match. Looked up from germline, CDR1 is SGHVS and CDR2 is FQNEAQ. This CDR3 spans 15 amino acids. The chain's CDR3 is CASSLPGQGGETQYF. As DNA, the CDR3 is TGTGCCAGCAGCTTACCCGGACAGGGAGGAGAGACCCAGTACTTC.

CDR3 sequence (DNA): TGTGCCAGCAGCCATACCAAAGCCACAGATACGCAGTATTTT. Translation: CASSHTKATDTQYF. This chain connects TRBV4-2 to TRBJ2-3; no clear D gene. This CDR3 has 14 amino acids. Germline values: CDR1 LGHNA, CDR2 YNFKEQ. With 3 bases removed from V and 2 bases from J, the gap between germline ends came to 9 bases.

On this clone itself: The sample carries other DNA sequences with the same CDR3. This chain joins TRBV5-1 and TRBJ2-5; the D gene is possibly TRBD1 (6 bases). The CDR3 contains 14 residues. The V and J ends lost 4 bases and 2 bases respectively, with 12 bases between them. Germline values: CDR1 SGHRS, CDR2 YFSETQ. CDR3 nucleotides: TGCGCCAGCAGCCTCGGGACAAATCAAGAGACCCAGTACTTC. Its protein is CASSLGTNQETQYF.

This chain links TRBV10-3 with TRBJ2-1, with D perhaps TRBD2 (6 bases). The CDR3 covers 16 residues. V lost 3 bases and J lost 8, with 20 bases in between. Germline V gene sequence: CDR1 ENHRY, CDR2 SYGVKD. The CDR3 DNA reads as TGTGCCATCAGTGATGTTCTGAACAGGACGGGGGATGAGCAGTTCTTC. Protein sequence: CAISDVLNRTGDEQFF.

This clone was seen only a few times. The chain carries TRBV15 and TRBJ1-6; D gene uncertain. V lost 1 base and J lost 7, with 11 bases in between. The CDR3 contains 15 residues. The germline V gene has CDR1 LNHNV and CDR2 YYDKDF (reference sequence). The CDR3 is CATSRVEGQNSPLHF. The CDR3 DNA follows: TGTGCCACCAGCAGAGTAGAGGGCCAAAATTCACCCCTCCACTTT.

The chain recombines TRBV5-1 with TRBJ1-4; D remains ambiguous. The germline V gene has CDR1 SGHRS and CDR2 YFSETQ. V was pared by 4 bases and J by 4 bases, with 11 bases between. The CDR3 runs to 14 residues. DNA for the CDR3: TGCGCCAGCAGCAAAGACACCTATAATGAAAAACTGTTTTTT. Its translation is CASSKDTYNEKLFF.